Sequencing of this T cell receptor beta chain was carried out in a study of blood T cell repertoires in COVID-19. About the study: The United States, Italy and Spain were the sources of the acute and convalescent COVID-19 samples. Nucleic acid was either cDNA or gDNA, and it came from T cells, B-cell-depleted T cells, or PBMCs.

Germline assignment: CDR1 GTSNPN and CDR2 SVGIG (reference sequence). V was clipped by 3 bases and J by 0 bases, with 17 bases between them. The CDR3 is made up of 16 amino acids. In the study's own analysis: Reference gene primer amplification gave nucleated cell count estimates. Sequencing used immunoSEQ multiplex PCR; TCRdb keeps in-frame clones, though not all of them. For V, J and clone size, that table is used; D and trimming come from the DNA. The repertoire holds around 250,000 clones, with roughly nine tenths as singletons. The source is a man in his 60s with acute or convalescent COVID-19. Sequenced input: peripheral blood. J is TRBJ1-2 and V is TRBV30, with a tentative D call TRBD1 (6 bases). The CDR3: CAWRSGQILPNYGYTF. In nucleotides, the CDR3 is TGTGCCTGGAGATCAGGACAGATACTTCCTAACTATGGCTACACCTTC. Drawing the rest from reference TRBV30 and TRBJ1-2, the complete variable domain is SQTIHQWPATLVQPVGSPLSLECTVEGTSNPNLYWYRQAAGRGLQLLFYSVGIGQISSEVPQNLSASRPQDRQFILSSKKLLLSDSGFYLCAWRSGQILPNYGYTFGSGTRLTVV.